This is a list of T cell receptor beta chains from one sample in a study of graft-versus-host responses after intestinal transplantation. The antigens of these receptors remain unknown. The repertoire was sequenced with immunoSEQ multiplex PCR; TCRdb's copy has only in-frame clones and lacks some. The table includes some 64,000 clones, 90% to 95% detected once. The sequenced sample was unstimulated CD8+ T cells sorted from spleen or lymph node cells, obtained before transplant. The receptors come from a human donor who was the organ donor for an intestinal transplant. Both conserved end residues are part of each CDR3. A D gene is named only where the DNA matches it firmly. Some rows have no size entry. The others give once, few or many, or a class for an expanded clone.

V gene: TRBV27; CDR3 length: 16; J gene: TRBJ1-4; D gene: NA; clone size: NA; CDR3 protein: CASSLYHRDSNEKLFF; CDR3 DNA: TGTGCCAGCAGTTTATACCACCGGGACTCTAATGAAAAACTGTTTTTT
V gene: TRBV28; CDR3 length: 19; J gene: TRBJ2-3; D gene: TRBD2; clone size: NA; CDR3 protein: CASSFGLAGPGHDTDTQYF; CDR3 DNA: TGTGCCAGCAGTTTCGGACTAGCGGGCCCGGGACATGACACAGATACGCAGTATTTT
V gene: TRBV19; CDR3 length: 14; J gene: TRBJ1-5; D gene: TRBD1; clone size: NA; CDR3 protein: CASSRQGGKQPQHF; CDR3 DNA: TGTGCCAGTAGCAGACAGGGGGGAAAGCAGCCCCAGCATTTT
V gene: TRBV7-9; CDR3 length: 15; J gene: TRBJ2-2; D gene: TRBD1; clone size: NA; CDR3 protein: CASSPIGTGVEELFF; CDR3 DNA: TGTGCCAGCAGCCCGATTGGGACAGGGGTCGAGGAGCTGTTTTTT
V gene: TRBV11-2; CDR3 length: 15; J gene: TRBJ2-5; D gene: NA; clone size: NA; CDR3 protein: CASSGSRAGEETQYF; CDR3 DNA: TGTGCCAGCAGCGGGAGTAGGGCCGGGGAAGAGACCCAGTACTTC
V gene: TRBV7-9; CDR3 length: 15; J gene: TRBJ2-1; D gene: TRBD2; clone size: NA; CDR3 protein: CASSSSGTSYGEQFF; CDR3 DNA: TGTGCCAGCAGCTCTAGTGGGACTAGCTATGGTGAGCAGTTCTTC
V gene: TRBV13; CDR3 length: 13; J gene: TRBJ2-7; D gene: TRBD1; clone size: NA; CDR3 protein: CASSRDRGYEQYF; CDR3 DNA: TGTGCCAGCAGTAGGGACAGGGGCTACGAGCAGTACTTC
V gene: TRBV19; CDR3 length: 13; J gene: TRBJ1-4; D gene: TRBD1; clone size: NA; CDR3 protein: CASSVPDREKLFF; CDR3 DNA: TGTGCCAGTAGTGTACCGGACAGGGAAAAACTGTTTTTT
V gene: TRBV2; CDR3 length: 17; J gene: TRBJ2-1; D gene: TRBD2; clone size: NA; CDR3 protein: CASSNLQSGSSYNEQFF; CDR3 DNA: TGTGCCAGCAGTAACCTCCAAAGCGGGAGCTCCTACAATGAGCAGTTCTTC
V gene: TRBV27; CDR3 length: 13; J gene: TRBJ1-1; D gene: NA; clone size: NA; CDR3 protein: CASSLGLNTEAFF; CDR3 DNA: TGTGCCAGCAGTTTGGGGCTGAACACTGAAGCTTTCTTT
V gene: TRBV27; CDR3 length: 15; J gene: TRBJ1-1; D gene: TRBD1; clone size: NA; CDR3 protein: CASSKTHRGLTEAFF; CDR3 DNA: TGTGCCAGCAGTAAAACCCACAGGGGATTGACTGAAGCTTTCTTT
V gene: TRBV9; CDR3 length: 15; J gene: TRBJ2-1; D gene: TRBD2; clone size: NA; CDR3 protein: CASSSSGRRYNEQFF; CDR3 DNA: TGTGCCAGCAGCTCTAGCGGGAGAAGGTACAATGAGCAGTTCTTC
V gene: TRBV28; CDR3 length: 14; J gene: TRBJ2-2; D gene: TRBD1; clone size: NA; CDR3 protein: CASSHRGLAGELFF; CDR3 DNA: TGTGCCAGCAGTCACAGGGGGCTGGCCGGGGAGCTGTTTTTT
V gene: TRBV28; CDR3 length: 15; J gene: TRBJ2-1; D gene: NA; clone size: NA; CDR3 protein: CASSFNRVPYNEQFF; CDR3 DNA: TGTGCCAGCAGTTTCAACAGGGTCCCCTACAATGAGCAGTTCTTC
V gene: TRBV7-3; CDR3 length: 15; J gene: TRBJ2-2; D gene: NA; clone size: NA; CDR3 protein: CASSLKAGDNGELFF; CDR3 DNA: TGTGCCAGCAGCTTAAAAGCAGGGGACAACGGGGAGCTGTTTTTT
V gene: TRBV19; CDR3 length: 13; J gene: TRBJ1-2; D gene: NA; clone size: NA; CDR3 protein: CASSMTANYGYTF; CDR3 DNA: TGTGCCAGTAGTATGACTGCTAACTATGGCTACACCTTC
V gene: TRBV7-6; CDR3 length: 15; J gene: TRBJ1-1; D gene: NA; clone size: NA; CDR3 protein: CASSFGWQMNTEAFF; CDR3 DNA: TGTGCCAGCAGCTTTGGTTGGCAGATGAACACTGAAGCTTTCTTT
V gene: TRBV25-1; CDR3 length: 14; J gene: TRBJ2-7; D gene: NA; clone size: NA; CDR3 protein: CASSEGDFFHEQYF; CDR3 DNA: TGTGCCAGCAGTGAAGGGGACTTCTTCCACGAGCAGTACTTC
V gene: TRBV28; CDR3 length: 14; J gene: TRBJ1-1; D gene: NA; clone size: NA; CDR3 protein: CASSLLGPNTEAFF; CDR3 DNA: TGTGCCAGCAGTTTATTGGGCCCTAACACTGAAGCTTTCTTT
V gene: TRBV20-1; CDR3 length: 10; J gene: TRBJ2-3; D gene: NA; clone size: NA; CDR3 protein: CSASIDTQYF; CDR3 DNA: TGCAGTGCTAGTATCGATACGCAGTATTTT
V gene: TRBV11-2; CDR3 length: 15; J gene: TRBJ2-7; D gene: NA; clone size: NA; CDR3 protein: CASSLGFGKGSEQYF; CDR3 DNA: TGTGCCAGCAGCTTAGGCTTCGGTAAGGGGTCTGAGCAGTACTTC
V gene: TRBV30; CDR3 length: 16; J gene: TRBJ2-1; D gene: TRBD1; clone size: NA; CDR3 protein: CAWSTSRDRSYNEQFF; CDR3 DNA: TGTGCCTGGAGCACTTCCCGGGACAGATCCTACAATGAGCAGTTCTTC
V gene: TRBV30; CDR3 length: 14; J gene: TRBJ2-1; D gene: NA; clone size: NA; CDR3 protein: CAWSPLISYNEQFF; CDR3 DNA: TGTGCCTGGAGTCCCCTAATTTCCTACAATGAGCAGTTCTTC
V gene: TRBV6-4; CDR3 length: 13; J gene: TRBJ1-1; D gene: NA; clone size: NA; CDR3 protein: CAGPLRGDTEAFF; CDR3 DNA: TGTGCCGGCCCCCTCCGGGGTGACACTGAAGCTTTCTTT
V gene: TRBV19; CDR3 length: 17; J gene: TRBJ2-6; D gene: NA; clone size: NA; CDR3 protein: CASSIRNQEAGANVLTF; CDR3 DNA: TGTGCCAGTAGTATAAGAAACCAGGAGGCTGGGGCCAACGTCCTGACTTTC
V gene: TRBV30; CDR3 length: 16; J gene: TRBJ2-1; D gene: NA; clone size: NA; CDR3 protein: CAWSVARVATYNEQFF; CDR3 DNA: TGTGCCTGGAGTGTGGCCCGAGTAGCGACCTACAATGAGCAGTTCTTC
V gene: TRBV13; CDR3 length: 14; J gene: TRBJ2-3; D gene: NA; clone size: NA; CDR3 protein: CASSLSGASDTQYF; CDR3 DNA: TGTGCCAGCAGCTTAAGTGGGGCCTCAGATACGCAGTATTTT
V gene: TRBV30; CDR3 length: 14; J gene: TRBJ2-3; D gene: NA; clone size: few; CDR3 protein: CAWSVLGSGDTQYF; CDR3 DNA: TGTGCCTGGAGTGTACTCGGGAGTGGTGATACGCAGTATTTT
V gene: TRBV9; CDR3 length: 14; J gene: TRBJ2-1; D gene: TRBD1; clone size: NA; CDR3 protein: CASSVSDRGREQFF; CDR3 DNA: TGTGCCAGCAGCGTCTCGGACAGGGGGCGGGAGCAGTTCTTC
V gene: TRBV28; CDR3 length: 19; J gene: TRBJ1-5; D gene: TRBD1; clone size: NA; CDR3 protein: CASSLLTADRAYGNQPQHF; CDR3 DNA: TGTGCCAGCAGTCTGCTGACGGCGGACAGGGCCTACGGCAATCAGCCCCAGCATTTT
V gene: TRBV5-1; CDR3 length: 15; J gene: TRBJ2-1; D gene: NA; clone size: NA; CDR3 protein: CASRPGRGGINEQFF; CDR3 DNA: TGCGCCAGCAGACCTGGGAGAGGGGGAATCAATGAGCAGTTCTTC
V gene: TRBV28; CDR3 length: 13; J gene: TRBJ1-1; D gene: NA; clone size: NA; CDR3 protein: CASFLTVNTEAFF; CDR3 DNA: TGTGCCAGCTTCCTGACTGTGAACACTGAAGCTTTCTTT
V gene: TRBV2; CDR3 length: 15; J gene: TRBJ1-5; D gene: TRBD1; clone size: NA; CDR3 protein: CASRDGTGTLQPQHF; CDR3 DNA: TGTGCCAGCAGGGACGGGACAGGAACTCTTCAGCCCCAGCATTTT
V gene: TRBV27; CDR3 length: 13; J gene: TRBJ2-4; D gene: TRBD2; clone size: NA; CDR3 protein: CASSRGTSNIQYF; CDR3 DNA: TGTGCCAGCAGTAGGGGGACTAGTAACATTCAGTACTTC
V gene: TRBV11-1; CDR3 length: 16; J gene: TRBJ2-1; D gene: NA; clone size: NA; CDR3 protein: CASSARLGSSYNEQFF; CDR3 DNA: TGTGCCAGCAGCGCCCGACTGGGGAGCTCCTACAATGAGCAGTTCTTC